This T cell receptor beta chain was sequenced during a study of memory CD4+ T cells and cytomegalovirus serostatus. Whole-study context: Healthy Belgian adult donors included 9 or 10 CMV-positive and approximately 25 CMV-negative people. Whole-study findings and limits: A US-trained random forest predicted CMV serostatus with median AUC around 0.9. The CMV-associated TCR signature appears largely within the CD4+ memory repertoire.

The germline V gene has CDR1 SGHRS and CDR2 YFSETQ. The V end lost 0 bases, the J end lost 8 bases, and 14 bases lay between the germline ends. The CDR3 is made up of 14 amino acids. Note on this clone: Its antigen remains unknown.

The sort gate was single viable CD3+CD4+CD8-CD45RO+ cells for memory CD4+ T cells. Positive selection with CD4 microbeads enriched total CD4+ T cells. The assay was immunoSEQ multiplex PCR, and TCRdb's table has in-frame clones only and misses some. The profile shows tens of thousands of clones, roughly 80% of them singletons. The rearrangement joins TRBV5-1 to TRBJ1-2; D may be TRBD1 (6 bases). Sequencing used memory CD4+ T cells from blood. This sequence was found in an adult in good health and CMV-seronegative. CDR3 region: CASSLDGPGVGYTF. The CDR3 DNA sequence: TGCGCCAGCAGCTTGGATGGGCCAGGGGTAGGCTACACCTTC.